This entry features one T cell receptor beta chain sequence. This entry is derived from a study of patients and donors after allogeneic stem cell transplantation. TCRdb fed the RT-PCR reads into MiXCR, producing one record per CDR3 protein. Here the sample spans some 2,000 distinct CDR3 sequences, around 21% being singletons. Sequencing input: blood, either unsorted or a sorted T cell fraction (not recorded which). The sequence was obtained from a human donor who was either an allogeneic HSCT recipient or a stem cell or donor lymphocyte infusion donor (not recorded which). It is not recorded whose cells these are; they may come from a transplant donor.

The CDR3 loop is CASSWDSDSPLHF. Here the CDR3 DNA reads TGTGCCAGCAGCTGGGACAGTGATTCACCCCTCCACTTT. J is TRBJ1-6 and V is TRBV6-1, with TRBD1 identical over 7 bases. Germline CDR1 MNHNS, CDR2 SASEGT. The CDR3 covers 13 residues. The V and J ends lost 6 bases and 8 bases, in that order; junction bases with no gene match: 4.